This T cell receptor (beta chain) was identified during a study of beta chain features in type 1 diabetes. The entirety of the isolated RNA underwent reverse transcription, so expressed TCRB transcripts were sequenced. Samples of naive, central memory and regulatory T cells yielded a mean of about 3.9 million reads. This table comes from immunoSEQ multiplex PCR, and its TCRdb copy is limited to in-frame clones, with some not included. The data contain roughly 300,000 clones, approximately 15% of them singletons. Study-level findings and limits: Patients showed naive, central memory and Treg TCRB repertoires that appeared more similar than those of healthy donors. Cells carrying high TCR expression could end up over-represented when cDNA is sequenced. All four CD4+ subsets of Type 1 diabetes patients contained TCRB CDR3s that were moderately but significantly shorter.

The CDR3 has 16 amino acids. V lost 4 bases and J lost 4; bases outside the gene matches: 8. CDR1 and CDR2 (germline): SGHRS, YFSETQ. This clone has a count of ten or more. What it binds is not known. The sequenced sample consisted of central memory CD4+ T cells from blood. This rearrangement joins TRBV5-1 to TRBJ2-1; 10 bases fit TRBD2. The origin of this receptor is a man aged 25 to 45 in good health. The CDR3 here is CASSPNPSGGYNEQFF. CDR3 nucleotide sequence: TGCGCCAGCAGCCCCAATCCTAGCGGGGGATACAATGAGCAGTTCTTC.